These T cell receptor beta chains were read from a single sample in a study of blood T cell repertoires in COVID-19. Clones were read by immunoSEQ multiplex PCR, and TCRdb kept only the in-frame ones, dropping some. The data contain 54,000 or so clones, around nine tenths of them seen just once; the ten biggest clones take up approximately 3.7%. Sample: peripheral blood. The receptor source for this set is a human donor in a cohort sampled during active COVID-19. Each CDR3 is given with its conserved first and last residue. D genes are given only for firm matches. Clone size is not always given. Where it is, it says once, few, many or a class for expanded clones.

v_call	d_call	j_call	clone_size	cdr3_aa	cdr3_nt
TRBV18	TRBD2	TRBJ2-1	NA	CASSPFGTSDNEQFF	TGTGCCAGCTCACCATTCGGGACTAGTGACAATGAGCAGTTCTTC
TRBV4-1	NA	TRBJ2-1	NA	CASSQVGRRASYYEQFF	TGCGCCAGCAGCCAAGTTGGTAGGAGGGCCAGTTATTATGAGCAGTTCTTC
TRBV19	TRBD1	TRBJ1-1	NA	CASSIGTGVVTEAFF	TGTGCCAGTAGTATAGGCACAGGGGTGGTCACTGAAGCTTTCTTT
TRBV5-5	NA	TRBJ2-3	once	CASSGVVAGTDTQYF	TGTGCCAGCAGCGGTGTGGTAGCGGGCACAGATACGCAGTATTTT
TRBV12-3/TRBV12-4	NA	TRBJ1-4	NA	CASSRGLKEKLFF	TGTGCCAGCAGTCGGGGGTTAAAAGAAAAACTGTTTTTT
TRBV6-5	NA	TRBJ1-2	few	CASSPLRGGYTF	TGTGCCAGCAGCCCCCTTAGGGGTGGCTACACCTTC
TRBV5-1	TRBD1	TRBJ1-2	NA	CASSQDRAGGYTF	TGCGCCAGCAGCCAGGACAGGGCTGGGGGCTACACCTTC
TRBV6-7	TRBD1	TRBJ2-7	NA	CASSYQTGSSYEQYF	TGTGCCAGCAGTTACCAGACAGGGAGCTCCTACGAGCAGTACTTC
TRBV5-1	TRBD1	TRBJ1-4	NA	CASSLAAGGPNEKLFF	TGCGCCAGCAGCTTGGCCGCAGGGGGCCCAAATGAAAAACTGTTTTTT
TRBV19	TRBD1	TRBJ2-5	NA	CASSRQGLMETQYF	TGTGCCAGTAGTAGACAGGGCTTGATGGAGACCCAGTACTTC
TRBV9	NA	TRBJ1-1	NA	CASSQGLNTEAFF	TGTGCCAGCAGCCAGGGGCTGAACACTGAAGCTTTCTTT
TRBV5-1	TRBD1	TRBJ1-2	NA	CASSLDRGGGYTF	TGCGCCAGCAGCTTGGACAGGGGGGGTGGCTACACCTTC
TRBV11-2	TRBD1	TRBJ2-7	NA	CASSLITGAGSEQYF	TGTGCCAGCAGCTTAATCACAGGGGCCGGGTCCGAGCAGTACTTC
TRBV4-2	NA	TRBJ2-5	NA	CASSRNAAVQETQYF	TGTGCCAGCAGCCGTAACGCGGCAGTCCAAGAGACCCAGTACTTC
TRBV5-4	TRBD2	TRBJ2-2	NA	CASFLAGVTGELFF	TGTGCCAGCTTTCTAGCGGGCGTGACCGGGGAGCTGTTTTTT
TRBV11-2	TRBD1	TRBJ2-5	NA	CASSPASGTGVETQYF	TGTGCCAGCAGCCCCGCTTCCGGGACAGGGGTGGAGACCCAGTACTTC
TRBV18	TRBD1	TRBJ1-2	NA	CASSPEPGGRRGYTF	TGTGCCAGCTCACCAGAGCCAGGGGGCAGACGTGGCTACACCTTC
TRBV3-1/TRBV3-2	TRBD1	TRBJ1-1	NA	CASSVRTGGATEAFF	TGTGCCAGCAGCGTACGGACAGGGGGTGCCACTGAAGCTTTCTTT
TRBV5-4	TRBD1	TRBJ2-3	NA	CASHTGAGGGGTQYF	TGTGCCAGCCATACAGGGGCAGGGGGCGGTGGTACGCAGTATTTT
TRBV2	NA	TRBJ1-6	NA	CASSPRTIRNSPLHF	TGTGCCAGCAGTCCCCGGACAATCAGGAATTCACCCCTCCACTTT
TRBV19	NA	TRBJ1-1	NA	CASSIDRRGATEAFF	TGTGCCAGTAGTATAGATCGGCGCGGGGCCACTGAAGCTTTCTTT
TRBV12-5	NA	TRBJ1-1	NA	CASGRTVQNTEAFF	TGTGCTAGTGGCCGGACAGTCCAGAACACTGAAGCTTTCTTT
TRBV5-4	TRBD2	TRBJ2-1	NA	CASSDRASGAYNEQFF	TGTGCCAGCAGCGACCGCGCTAGCGGGGCCTACAATGAGCAGTTCTTC
TRBV19	TRBD2	TRBJ2-2	NA	CASGQSGGAPTGELFF	TGTGCCAGTGGTCAGAGCGGGGGGGCCCCAACCGGGGAGCTGTTTTTT
TRBV2	NA	TRBJ1-2	NA	CASSDRAGVGYTF	TGTGCCAGCAGTGATCGGGCAGGGGTTGGCTACACCTTC
TRBV10-3	NA	TRBJ2-3	NA	CAITADPSTDTQYF	TGTGCCATCACCGCGGATCCTAGCACAGATACGCAGTATTTT
TRBV15	TRBD1	TRBJ1-3	NA	CATSTDRGRFGNTIYF	TGTGCCACCAGCACAGACAGGGGGCGTTTTGGAAACACCATATATTTT
TRBV5-1	TRBD1	TRBJ2-7	NA	CASRPSGGSYEQYF	TGCGCCAGCAGGCCCTCAGGGGGTTCCTACGAGCAGTACTTC
TRBV2	NA	TRBJ1-4	NA	CASSEAAGFGATNEKLFF	TGTGCCAGCAGTGAAGCGGCGGGGTTTGGTGCAACTAATGAAAAACTGTTTTTT
TRBV18	NA	TRBJ1-6	once	CASSQDSSYNSPLHF	TGTGCCAGCTCCCAGGACAGCTCCTATAATTCACCCCTCCACTTT
TRBV7-9	TRBD1	TRBJ2-3	NA	CASREQGGTDTQYF	TGTGCCAGCAGGGAGCAGGGGGGCACAGATACGCAGTATTTT
TRBV29-1	TRBD2	TRBJ2-3	NA	CSVGGTPTDTQYF	TGCAGCGTCGGGGGGACTCCCACAGATACGCAGTATTTT
TRBV7-2	NA	TRBJ2-1	NA	CASSSQTWGGQFF	TGTGCCAGCAGCTCGCAAACCTGGGGGGGCCAGTTCTTC
TRBV10-3	TRBD2	TRBJ2-3	NA	CAISEPPGGGDTQYF	TGTGCCATCAGTGAGCCGCCGGGAGGAGGGGATACGCAGTATTTT
TRBV5-4	NA	TRBJ2-3	NA	CASSANRADTQYF	TGTGCCAGCAGCGCAAACAGGGCAGATACGCAGTATTTT
TRBV6-6	NA	TRBJ2-7	NA	CASSYESLHPYEQYF	TGTGCCAGCAGTTACGAGAGTCTCCACCCCTACGAGCAGTACTTC
TRBV5-1	TRBD1	TRBJ1-3	NA	CASSPDRLSGNTIYF	TGCGCCAGCAGCCCGGACAGGCTATCCGGAAACACCATATATTTT
TRBV2	NA	TRBJ1-2	once	CASRKDSSNYGYTF	TGTGCCAGCAGGAAGGACAGCTCTAACTATGGCTACACCTTC
TRBV4-1	TRBD1	TRBJ1-6	NA	CASSLLDRTDSPLHF	TGCGCCAGCAGCCTCCTGGACAGGACCGATTCACCCCTCCACTTT
TRBV6-1	NA	TRBJ2-3	NA	CASSEESVGSGSDTQYF	TGTGCCAGCAGTGAAGAGTCGGTGGGGAGCGGGTCTGATACGCAGTATTTT
TRBV7-6	TRBD2	TRBJ2-1	NA	CASSHTTSGRVNEQFF	TGTGCCAGCAGCCATACAACTAGCGGGAGGGTCAATGAGCAGTTCTTC
TRBV3-1/TRBV3-2	TRBD2	TRBJ2-7	NA	CASSQDKLAGLHEQYF	TGTGCCAGCAGCCAAGATAAACTAGCGGGATTGCACGAGCAGTACTTC
TRBV5-1	NA	TRBJ2-5	NA	CASSLGRRGSETQYF	TGCGCCAGCAGCTTGGGGCGGAGGGGCTCCGAGACCCAGTACTTC
TRBV19	NA	TRBJ1-6	few	CASSIQGGVNSPLHF	TGTGCCAGTAGTATTCAAGGGGGTGTGAATTCACCCCTCCACTTT
TRBV11-3	TRBD2	TRBJ2-3	once	CASSLGGGVADTQYF	TGTGCCAGCAGCTTGGGCGGGGGGGTTGCAGATACGCAGTATTTT
TRBV6-5	TRBD1	TRBJ2-4	once	CASSYIGQGNIQYF	TGTGCCAGCAGTTACATAGGACAGGGAAACATTCAGTACTTC
TRBV5-1	TRBD2	TRBJ2-3	once	CASSLASGAGRTQYF	TGCGCCAGCAGCTTGGCTAGCGGGGCGGGTCGGACGCAGTATTTT
TRBV6-6	TRBD1	TRBJ1-2	once	CASSYSTGGDGYTF	TGTGCCAGCAGTTACTCCACAGGGGGCGATGGCTACACCTTC